These 18 T cell receptor beta chains share one sample of origin, sequenced in a study of neurological immune-mediated disorders. TCRdb processed the 5' RACE reads anew with MiXCR; each CDR3 protein has one entry. The repertoire has 32,000 or so distinct CDR3 sequences, 9.5% to 13% of them found once; the top ten carry 5.8%. The sequenced sample consisted of PBMCs. The receptors were gathered from a woman between 55 and 75 years old in good health.

This clonotype was seen many times. This chain uses TRBV5-1 with TRBJ2-7; D possibly uses TRBD1 or TRBD2 (5 bases each). The length of the CDR3 is 14 residues. The germline V and J ends were trimmed by 2 bases and 7 bases, with 16 bases remaining between them. Germline V lookup: CDR1 SGHRS, CDR2 YFSETQ. CDR3 sequence (DNA): TGCGCCAGCAGCTTCCGGGGCTCTGTGGGGGAGCAGTACTTC. Protein sequence: CASSFRGSVGEQYF. Full variable domain (outside the CDR3, taken from reference TRBV5-1 and TRBJ2-7): KAGVTQTPRYLIKTRGQQVTLSCSPISGHRSVSWYQQTPGQGLQFLFEYFSETQRNKGNFPGRFSGRQFSNSRSEMNVSTLELGDSALYLCASSFRGSVGEQYFGPGTRLTVT.

This clonotype was seen ten or more times. The chain has TRBV29-1 and TRBJ1-1; weak D call: TRBD1 (5 bases). V shed 7 bases and J shed 4 bases, with 16 bases lying between them. Looked up from germline, CDR1 is SQVTM and CDR2 is ANQGSEA. The CDR3 has 13 amino acids. The CDR3 here is CSAREGRVTEAFF. For the CDR3, the DNA is TGCAGCGCCCGCGAGGGGCGTGTCACTGAAGCTTTCTTT.

This clonotype was recorded at least ten times. V usage is TRBV20-1 and J usage is TRBJ1-2; 7 positions match TRBD1. Unmatched junction bases numbered 16, after V lost 3 bases and J lost 12 bases. The CDR3 loop spans 14 amino acids. CDR1 is DFQATT and CDR2 is SNEGSKA in the germline V gene (reference sequence). CDR3 loop: CSASARQGRLGHTF. The DNA of the CDR3 is TGCAGTGCTAGCGCCCGACAGGGTCGTTTGGGCCACACCTTC.

This CDR3 reads CASSIAGGTDTQYF. CDR3 nucleotide sequence: TGTGCCAGTAGTATAGCGGGGGGCACAGATACGCAGTATTTT. This chain connects TRBV19 to TRBJ2-3; D is perhaps TRBD2 (6 bases). Per germline, CDR1 LNHDA and CDR2 SQIVND (reference sequence). V lost 1 base and J lost 1, with 6 bases in between. The CDR3 length is 14 residues.

This clonotype was seen repeatedly, ten times or more. The rearrangement joins TRBV9 to TRBJ1-2; maybe TRBD1 (5 bases). CDR1 is SGDLS, CDR2 YYNGEE, per germline. The CDR3 sequence is 18 residues long. The germline V and J ends were trimmed by 3 bases and 8 bases, with 29 bases remaining between them. The CDR3: CASSELSGTLRFSVGYTF. Written as DNA, the CDR3 is TGTGCCAGCAGCGAGCTATCCGGGACGCTCCGTTTCTCTGTCGGCTACACCTTC.

This clonotype was observed many times. This chain links TRBV5-1 with TRBJ2-5, with 9 bases lining up with TRBD2. The V segment lost 7 bases and the J segment 3 bases; nucleotides outside the gene matches: 7. Germline CDR1 SGHRS, CDR2 YFSETQ. The CDR3 has 14 amino acids. CDR3 sequence: CASGPGLAEETQYF. The CDR3 nucleotides are TGCGCCAGCGGACCGGGACTAGCAGAAGAGACCCAGTACTTC.

This clonotype is a singleton in its sample. A read error is likely, as this CDR3 ends without the conserved phenylalanine or tryptophan. The chain links TRBV7-6 to TRBJ2-7, with D unresolved. The CDR3 extends over 13 amino acids. Trimming pared 5 bases from V and 2 bases from J, leaving 10 bases between. Per germline, CDR1 SGHVS and CDR2 FNYEAQ. CDR3 coding DNA: TGTGCCAGCAGCCAGACGGCCGCCTACGAGCAGTACTAC. Its protein product is CASSQTAAYEQYY.

This clonotype was observed many times. J is TRBJ1-2 and V is TRBV29-1, with a tentative D call TRBD1 (6 bases). The germline V gene has CDR1 SQVTM and CDR2 ANQGSEA. The V end was cut by 8 bases, the J end by 7 bases, with 17 bases between. The CDR3 extends over 12 amino acids. This CDR3 is CSWYRPGAGYTF. For the CDR3, the DNA is TGCAGCTGGTACCGACCGGGGGCTGGCTACACCTTC.

This clonotype counts as medium-sized. The chain employs TRBV5-1 and TRBJ1-4; no clear D. The ends were cut back, 0 bases at V and 8 bases at J, with 11 bases in the middle. The CDR3 loop spans 14 amino acids. Germline V gene sequence: CDR1 SGHRS, CDR2 YFSETQ. The CDR3 reads CASSLAWGTEKLFF. CDR3 bases: TGCGCCAGCAGCTTGGCCTGGGGAACGGAAAAACTGTTTTTT.

The V call is TRBV27, the J call TRBJ1-2; the D gene is possibly TRBD1 (5 bases). CDR1 and CDR2 (germline): MNHEY, SMNVEV (reference sequence). V shed 1 base and J shed 3 bases, with 9 bases lying between them. The CDR3 totals 14 residues. Here the CDR3 DNA reads TGTGCCAGCAGTTTATTAGGGGCCTACTATGGCTACACCTTC. Protein: CASSLLGAYYGYTF.

This clonotype was detected many times. The chain carries TRBV20-1 and TRBJ1-2; D remains unclear. V lost 3 bases and J lost 0, with 5 bases in between. Per germline, CDR1 DFQATT and CDR2 SNEGSKA (reference sequence). This CDR3 is 12 amino acids long. DNA of the CDR3: TGCAGTGCTAGGGCGGCTAACTATGGCTACACCTTC. Its protein product is CSARAANYGYTF.

This clonotype was detected only once. The chain recombines TRBV4-2 with TRBJ2-4; TRBD2 is a possible D gene (7 bases). The CDR3 has 15 residues. The V end was cut by 0 bases, the J end by 5 bases, with 11 bases between. In germline, CDR1 is LGHNA, CDR2 YNFKEQ. CDR3 residues: CASSQEGGGQNIQYF. Written as DNA, the CDR3 is TGTGCCAGCAGCCAAGAGGGGGGGGGCCAAAACATTCAGTACTTC.

This clonotype was counted at least ten times. CDR3 sequence (DNA): TGTGCCAGCAGTTTATCGACAGGGTCTCGGGAAGCTTTCTTT. Translated: CASSLSTGSREAFF. The chain combines TRBV28 with TRBJ1-1, with 7 bases lining up with TRBD1. This CDR3 has 14 residues. Germline V CDR1 and CDR2: MDHEN, SYDVKM. J lost 8 bases, V lost 1 base, and 7 bases had no gene match.

This clonotype was detected many times. This chain links TRBV6-2 or TRBV6-3 with TRBJ2-5; TRBD2 matches 9 bases. J was trimmed by 0 bases and V by 3 bases; bases with no gene match: 2. The CDR3 is 15 amino acids. Germline V gene lookup returns CDR1 MNHEY and CDR2 SVGEGT. For the CDR3, the DNA is TGTGCCAGCAGTTATCAGCGGGGGGACCAAGAGACCCAGTACTTC. It yields the protein CASSYQRGDQETQYF.

The rearrangement links TRBV20-1 to TRBJ2-7; 12 bases fit TRBD1. Germline lookup yields CDR1 DFQATT and CDR2 SNEGSKA (reference sequence). The CDR3 has 13 amino acids. The DNA of the CDR3 is TGCAGGGCCTCCGGGACAGGGGGCCGAGAGCAGTACTTC. Its protein is CRASGTGGREQYF.

This clonotype was seen repeatedly, ten times or more. This chain links TRBV25-1 with TRBJ1-6, with D uncertain. V was clipped by 3 bases and J by 7 bases, with 4 bases between them. Looked up from germline, CDR1 is MGHDK and CDR2 is SYGVNS. The CDR3 spans 12 residues. CDR3 region: CASSDTNSPLHF. The DNA of the CDR3 is TGTGCCAGCAGTGATACAAATTCACCCCTCCACTTT.

The rearrangement uses TRBV20-1 and TRBJ2-2; TRBD1 aligns across 8 bases. Germline V gene data show CDR1 as DFQATT and CDR2 as SNEGSKA (reference sequence). The junction had 4 bases not matched to a gene; V was cut back by 6 bases and J by 1 base. The CDR3 contains 14 residues. The CDR3 bases are TGCAGTGCCCGTGGACAGGGGAACACCGGGGAGCTGTTTTTT. Its translation: CSARGQGNTGELFF.

This clonotype showed up many times. V usage is TRBV7-2 and J usage is TRBJ1-1; D perhaps matches TRBD1 (6 bases). Germline-derived CDR1 and CDR2 are SGHTA and FQGNSA. The V gene lost 1 base and the J gene lost 11 bases, with 17 bases spanning the gap. The CDR3 consists of 14 residues. The CDR3, as DNA: TGTGCCAGCAGCTTAGTGGGGGGCCCCAGTGGGGCTTTCTTT. This sequence encodes CASSLVGGPSGAFF.